This passage covers 23 T cell receptor beta chains from one sample sequenced in a study of T cells in Graves' hyperthyroidism and ophthalmopathy. TCR beta CDR3 region amplification was performed from RNA transcripts. HTBI primers were employed in a first-round RT-PCR of the TCR CDR3. TCRdb passed the multiplex PCR reads through MiXCR, listing each CDR3 protein once. The table lists approximately 600,000 distinct CDR3 sequences, 12% to 15% of them singletons. The sample was blood. The receptors derive from a woman aged 18 to 35 with Graves' ophthalmopathy.

The chain uses TRBV19 and TRBJ2-7; TRBD2 matches at 9 bases. With 5 bases clipped from V and 5 bases from J, the junction kept 10 bases outside the gene matches. CDR1 is LNHDA, CDR2 SQIVND, per germline (reference sequence). The CDR3 loop spans 15 amino acids. CDR3 bases: TGTGCCAGTAGTGCCGTAGCGGGAGATTTTGACGAGCAGTACTTC. Residues: CASSAVAGDFDEQYF.

This clonotype has more than one count but fewer than ten. The V and J genes are TRBV6-1 and TRBJ1-2; unclear D gene. The CDR3 is 14 amino acids. V was pared by 7 bases and J by 4 bases, with 16 bases between. The germline V gene encodes CDR1 MNHNS and CDR2 SASEGT. CDR3 amino acids: CASILSLLSYGYTF. The CDR3 DNA reads as TGTGCCAGCATACTCAGTCTTCTTAGCTATGGCTACACCTTC.

Points on this clonotype: The junction differs from germline at one of its ends, possibly a read error. The rearrangement uses TRBV4-1 and TRBJ1-2, with D perhaps TRBD1 (5 bases). This CDR3 has 15 residues. Germline values: CDR1 MGHRA, CDR2 YSYEKL. CDR3 sequence: CASSQEGRAKYGYTF. The CDR3 DNA reads as TGCGCCAGCAGCCAAGAAGGCAGGGCTAAGTATGGCTACACCTTC.

CDR3 region: CASKTSGMEETQYF. In DNA, the CDR3 is TGCGCCAGCAAGACTAGCGGGATGGAAGAGACCCAGTACTTC. The rearrangement joins TRBV5-1 to TRBJ2-5; the match to TRBD2 covers 11 bases. V shed 6 bases and J 3 bases; nucleotides not matched to a gene: 4. Germline V lookup: CDR1 SGHRS, CDR2 YFSETQ. The CDR3 runs 14 residues.

This clonotype was observed at least ten times. The gene calls are TRBV6-2 or TRBV6-3 and TRBJ2-1, with 13 nucleotides matching TRBD2. V lost 6 bases and J lost 4; bases outside the gene matches: 6. This CDR3 has 16 residues. The V gene's germline CDR1 is MNHEY and CDR2 SVGEGT. CDR3 in amino acids: CASRPSGLAGYNEQFF. The CDR3 region has the DNA TGTGCCAGCAGACCCTCGGGACTAGCGGGGTACAATGAGCAGTTCTTC.

The table lists this clonotype with many counts. The CDR3 loop reads CASLNGEGLYGYTF. The DNA of the CDR3 is TGTGCCAGCCTCAATGGGGAGGGTCTCTATGGCTACACCTTC. The chain couples TRBV19 to TRBJ1-2, with no clear D. This CDR3 spans 14 amino acids. Germline V gene data show CDR1 as LNHDA and CDR2 as SQIVND (reference sequence). V shed 9 bases and J shed 4 bases, with 18 bases lying between them.

This clonotype showed up just a few times. One end of the junction is discordant with germline, which a read error may explain. The chain couples TRBV13 to TRBJ1-5; D not resolved. This CDR3 has 12 residues. Germline V CDR1 and CDR2: PRHDT, FYEKMQ (reference sequence). The CDR3 here is CASSDSYQPQHF. The CDR3 DNA follows: TGTGCCAGCAGCGATAGCTATCAGCCCCAGCATTTT.

The chain is built from TRBV12-3 or TRBV12-4 and TRBJ1-3; D unresolved. The CDR3 has 14 residues. V lost 7 bases and J lost 5, with 15 bases in between. CDR3 amino acids: CASNFPEYRNTIYF. In DNA form, the CDR3 reads TGTGCCAGCAATTTTCCCGAGTATCGAAACACCATATATTTT.

As concerns this clonotype: Given the absence of the conserved phenylalanine or tryptophan at the CDR3 end, a read error is likely. CDR3 sequence: CATSRELSAGQPQHL. The DNA for the CDR3 is TGTGCCACCAGCAGAGAATTAAGTGCCGGACAGCCCCAGCATCTT. This chain uses TRBV15 with TRBJ1-5, with unresolved D. The CDR3 loop spans 15 amino acids. Trimming stripped 0 bases from V and 7 bases from J, with 13 bases between. Germline values: CDR1 LNHNV, CDR2 YYDKDF (reference sequence).

This clonotype has at least ten counts. The CDR3 nucleotides are TGTGCCAGCAGTCCCCATGGGACAAATGCTCTTGAAGCTTTCTTT. Residues: CASSPHGTNALEAFF. The chain combines TRBV6-1 with TRBJ1-1, with D possibly being TRBD1 (6 bases). CDR1 and CDR2 from the germline V gene are MNHNS and SASEGT. V was pared by 5 bases and J by 7 bases, with 20 bases between. The CDR3 has 15 residues.

This clonotype was counted only a few times. Mismatch with germline at one junction end may stem from a read error. The chain uses TRBV13 and TRBJ2-5; 14 nucleotides match TRBD2. CDR1 and CDR2 from the germline V gene are PRHDT and FYEKMQ (reference sequence). CDR3 size: 15 residues. The CDR3 DNA reads as TGTGCCAGCAGCGGGAGGGGACTAGCGGGGGAGACTCAGTACTTC. Amino acid sequence: CASSGRGLAGETQYF.

This clonotype was recorded a few times. The chain has TRBV5-6 and TRBJ1-4, with no clear D. CDR1 and CDR2 (germline): SGHDT, YYEEEE. V lost 0 bases to trimming and J lost 3 bases, with 12 bases between them. The CDR3 loop spans 16 amino acids. The DNA of the CDR3 is TGTGCCAGCAGCTTGGCTGGTGGCAGCCCTAATGAAAAACTGTTTTTT. This sequence encodes CASSLAGGSPNEKLFF.

This clonotype was seen a handful of times. The chain joins TRBV4-3 to TRBJ2-6, with 10 bases lining up with TRBD2. This CDR3 comprises 18 residues. V was pared by 2 bases and J by 0 bases, with 4 bases of the junction left unmatched. The germline V gene has CDR1 LGHNA and CDR2 YSLEER. The CDR3 sequence: CASSQFLAGASGANVLTF. The CDR3 DNA reads TGCGCCAGCAGCCAATTCCTAGCGGGGGCCTCTGGGGCCAACGTCCTGACTTTC.

The chain has TRBV6-1 and TRBJ1-4; 7 bases align to TRBD1. CDR1 and CDR2 (germline): MNHNS, SASEGT. The junction had 6 bases not matched to a gene; V was cut back by 3 bases and J by 8 bases. The CDR3 length is 14 residues. The CDR3 nucleotides are TGTGCCAGCAGTGAGGGACAGTCGGGCGAAAAACTGTTTTTT. Amino acid sequence: CASSEGQSGEKLFF.

This clonotype was observed at least ten times. The chain joins TRBV7-6 to TRBJ1-1, with D unclear. Trimming removed 5 bases at V and 3 bases at J, with 13 bases between. The CDR3 covers 14 residues. The germline gives CDR1 SGHVS, CDR2 FNYEAQ. The CDR3 DNA reads TGTGCCAGCAGCGCCGAAGGGTATGACACTGAAGCTTTCTTT. Its protein is CASSAEGYDTEAFF. The complete variable domain, with remaining parts taken from reference TRBV7-6 and TRBJ1-1, reads GAGVSQSPRYKVTKRGQDVALRCDPISGHVSLYWYRQALGQGPEFLTYFNYEAQQDKSGLPNDRFSAERPEGSISTLTIQRTEQRDSAMYRCASSAEGYDTEAFFGQGTRLTVV.

This clonotype was picked up a small number of times. The rearrangement uses TRBV29-1 and TRBJ2-3; TRBD1 aligns across 9 bases. V shed 3 bases, J shed 2 bases, and the junction held 12 bases outside the gene matches. Per the germline V gene, CDR1 is SQVTM and CDR2 is ANQGSEA. This CDR3 comprises 17 residues. CDR3 sequence (DNA): TGCAGCGTTGACTCCCTATGGGACAGGGTTTCCACAGATACGCAGTATTTT. Its translation is CSVDSLWDRVSTDTQYF.

This chain connects TRBV4-1 to TRBJ2-3; possible D gene TRBD2, 6 bases. V was pared by 0 bases and J by 2 bases, with 9 bases between. The CDR3 is 15 residues long. Germline lookup yields CDR1 MGHRA and CDR2 YSYEKL. The CDR3 DNA reads as TGCGCCAGCAGCCAAGATTCGGGGGACACAGATACGCAGTATTTT. This encodes CASSQDSGDTDTQYF.

This clonotype turned up a few times. This rearrangement joins TRBV5-4 to TRBJ2-5, with D hard to call. With 4 bases removed from V and 1 base from J, the gap between germline ends came to 14 bases. The CDR3 length is 15 residues. The germline V gene encodes CDR1 SGHNT and CDR2 YYREEE (reference sequence). The CDR3 nucleotides are TGTGCCAGCAGCCCCGGGCGGCCGACCCAAGAGACCCAGTACTTC. Translation gives CASSPGRPTQETQYF.

The chain joins TRBV10-3 to TRBJ1-5; no clear D. This CDR3 contains 15 residues. Germline V gene data show CDR1 as ENHRY and CDR2 as SYGVKD. Trimming left V 2 bases short and J 0 bases short, with 8 bases between. The CDR3 region is CAISEMADSNQPQHF. CDR3 DNA: TGTGCCATCAGTGAGATGGCGGATAGCAATCAGCCCCAGCATTTT.

The chain couples TRBV19 to TRBJ2-3, with D hard to call. CDR3 length: 13 amino acids. Germline CDR1 LNHDA, CDR2 SQIVND (reference sequence). V was trimmed by 8 bases and J by 2 bases, leaving 11 bases between them. In DNA form, the CDR3 reads TGTGCCAGTTCCCACGCCGACACAGATACGCAGTATTTT. Its protein product is CASSHADTDTQYF. Full variable domain (outside the CDR3, taken from reference TRBV19 and TRBJ2-3): DGGITQSPKYLFRKEGQNVTLSCEQNLNHDAMYWYRQDPGQGLRLIYYSQIVNDFQKGDIAEGYSVSREKKESFPLTVTSAQKNPTAFYLCASSHADTDTQYFGPGTRLTVL.

This chain links TRBV5-1 with TRBJ2-5; 7 bases match TRBD2. Germline trimming cut 2 bases from V and 2 bases from J; bases unmatched to any gene: 12. Germline CDR1 reads SGHRS; CDR2 reads YFSETQ. The CDR3 spans 17 residues. The CDR3 bases are TGCGCCAGCAGCTTTACTCTAGCGGCGAGGGGACAAGAGACCCAGTACTTC. Amino acids: CASSFTLAARGQETQYF.

This clonotype was recorded a few times. The genes are TRBV10-3 and TRBJ1-4; possibly TRBD1 for D (5 bases). Germline CDR1 and CDR2: ENHRY and SYGVKD. V shed 8 bases and J shed 13 bases, with 14 bases lying between them. The CDR3 spans 11 residues. CDR3 loop: CAIGGGDGLFF. The CDR3 DNA sequence: TGTGCCATCGGTGGGGGAGATGGACTGTTTTTT.

This clonotype was observed at least ten times. V and J are TRBV12-3 or TRBV12-4 and TRBJ2-1; a possible D gene is TRBD1 (6 bases). This CDR3 is built from 14 residues. V was shortened by 3 bases and J by 5 bases, with 11 bases between the two germline ends. The CDR3 reads CASSFGQTHNEQFF. CDR3 coding DNA: TGTGCCAGCAGTTTCGGACAGACCCACAATGAGCAGTTCTTC.